The 25 T cell receptor beta chains below were found in one sample sequenced in a study of neoadjuvant nivolumab and ipilimumab in lung cancer. This table comes from immunoSEQ multiplex PCR, and its TCRdb copy is limited to in-frame clones, with some not included. The repertoire holds roughly 4,100 clones, with roughly 83% as singletons. The sample consisted of peripheral blood, taken after neoadjuvant nivolumab, alone or with ipilimumab, at or shortly before surgery. All receptors come from an adult with non-small cell lung cancer.

This clone came up a few times. The rearrangement links TRBV28 to TRBJ1-6, with no clear D. The CDR3 spans 15 residues. Trimming removed 2 bases at V and 8 bases at J, with 13 bases between. Germline lookup yields CDR1 MDHEN and CDR2 SYDVKM. The CDR3 DNA follows: TGTGCCAGCAGTTTACGGACCTATGAGGATTCACCCCTCCACTTT. This sequence encodes CASSLRTYEDSPLHF.

The chain combines TRBV30 with TRBJ2-1, with 7 bases that match TRBD1. This CDR3 contains 16 residues. Germline lookup yields CDR1 GTSNPN and CDR2 SVGIG (reference sequence). V was pared by 1 base and J by 9 bases, with 15 bases of the junction left unmatched. The CDR3 is CAWSAITGQSRVEQFF. CDR3 sequence (DNA): TGTGCCTGGAGTGCTATTACGGGACAGTCACGGGTTGAGCAGTTCTTC. Based on the CDR3 plus reference TRBV30 and TRBJ2-1, the full variable domain is SQTIHQWPATLVQPVGSPLSLECTVEGTSNPNLYWYRQAAGRGLQLLFYSVGIGQISSEVPQNLSASRPQDRQFILSSKKLLLSDSGFYLCAWSAITGQSRVEQFFGPGTRLTVL.

The chain employs TRBV6-5 and TRBJ1-2, with 7 bases that match TRBD1. J was trimmed by 5 bases and V by 5 bases; bases with no gene match: 8. The CDR3 runs to 14 residues. Germline-derived CDR1 and CDR2 are MNHEY and SVGAGI. CDR3 region: CASSRTGQRYGYTF. CDR3 in DNA: TGTGCCAGCAGTAGAACGGGACAGCGTTATGGCTACACCTTC.

The rearrangement links TRBV5-6 to TRBJ1-2, with D perhaps matching TRBD1 (5 bases). The CDR3 consists of 11 residues. V was cut by 0 bases and J by 13 bases, with 10 bases left in between. In germline, CDR1 is SGHDT, CDR2 YYEEEE. CDR3 nucleotide sequence: TGTGCCAGCAGCTTGGGAGGGGCAAGCACCTTC. Translating it yields CASSLGGASTF.

This clone was seen a single time. In nucleotides, the CDR3 is TGCGCCAGCCGAGGGGACCGTTTTCCTGAAGCTTTCTTT. As protein: CASRGDRFPEAFF. The V call is TRBV10-2, the J call TRBJ1-1, with a tentative D call TRBD1 (5 bases). The V and J ends lost 8 bases and 6 bases respectively, with 16 bases between them. The CDR3 length is 13 residues. CDR1 and CDR2 from the germline V gene are WSHSY and SAAADI.

V and J are TRBV6-6 and TRBJ1-1; D might be TRBD1 (6 bases). Trimming stripped 6 bases from V and 1 base from J, with 15 bases between. Germline loops: CDR1 MNHNY, CDR2 SVGAGI (reference sequence). This CDR3 has 15 amino acids. The chain's CDR3 is CASSLAPTGNTEAFF. The CDR3 region has the DNA TGTGCCAGCAGCCTAGCTCCGACAGGGAACACTGAAGCTTTCTTT.

The J gene is TRBJ2-1, the V gene TRBV7-9; either TRBD1 or TRBD2 may supply D (6 bases each). The CDR3 contains 14 residues. The ends were cut back, 7 bases at V and 10 bases at J, with 20 bases in the middle. Looked up from germline, CDR1 is SEHNR and CDR2 is FQNEAQ (reference sequence). The CDR3 sequence: CASTPGGGAGEQFF. The CDR3 DNA sequence: TGTGCCAGCACCCCCGGTGGGGGCGCGGGAGAGCAGTTCTTC.

This clone was counted a few times. This chain uses TRBV7-2 with TRBJ1-1; D unclear. There are 13 residues in the CDR3. Germline lookup yields CDR1 SGHTA and CDR2 FQGNSA. The V and J ends lost 5 bases and 0 bases respectively, with 7 bases between them. CDR3 DNA sequence: TGTGCCAGCAGCCCTCAGATGAACACTGAAGCTTTCTTT. Protein sequence: CASSPQMNTEAFF.

The chain links TRBV11-2 to TRBJ1-4; D is possibly TRBD1 (5 bases). This CDR3 is 14 amino acids long. V lost 3 bases and J lost 12, with 17 bases in between. Germline CDR1 is SGHAT and CDR2 is FQNNGV. CDR3 sequence reads: CASSLKSALGELFF. For the CDR3, the DNA is TGTGCCAGCAGCTTGAAGTCAGCCCTGGGGGAACTGTTTTTT.

This sequence joins TRBV7-8 and TRBJ1-5; D is unclear. CDR1 and CDR2 from the germline V gene are SGHVS and FQNEAQ. V lost 0 bases, J lost 1 base, and 4 bases lay in between. The CDR3 runs 14 residues. The CDR3 DNA reads TGTGCCAGCAGCTTAGCTGAGAGCAATCAGCCCCAGCATTTT. Translation: CASSLAESNQPQHF.

This chain connects TRBV7-9 to TRBJ1-6; D ambiguous. V was trimmed by 3 bases and J by 5 bases, leaving 11 bases between them. The germline V gene has CDR1 SEHNR and CDR2 FQNEAQ (reference sequence). CDR3 length: 15 amino acids. Here the CDR3 DNA reads TGTGCCAGCAGCTTCGTTGACGGAGATAATTCACCCCTCCACTTT. Encoded protein: CASSFVDGDNSPLHF.

This clone turned up a few times. This rearrangement joins TRBV27 to TRBJ2-1, with a tentative D call TRBD2 (6 bases). V gave up 7 bases and J gave up 0 bases, with 16 bases separating them. This CDR3 is built from 16 residues. The germline V gene has CDR1 MNHEY and CDR2 SMNVEV (reference sequence). CDR3 in amino acids: CASKRDSWSSYNEQFF. CDR3 sequence (DNA): TGTGCCAGCAAACGGGACTCCTGGAGCTCCTACAATGAGCAGTTCTTC.

This clone was seen only once. V usage is TRBV18 and J usage is TRBJ2-7, with 10 bases that match TRBD2. CDR3 length: 15 amino acids. Per the germline V gene, CDR1 is KGHSH and CDR2 is LQKENI. Germline trimming cut 0 bases from V and 4 bases from J; bases unmatched to any gene: 3. The CDR3 is CASSPPASGSYEQYF. CDR3 nucleotides: TGTGCCAGCTCACCACCCGCTAGCGGGAGTTACGAGCAGTACTTC.

The chain has TRBV5-4 and TRBJ1-2; weak D call: TRBD1 (5 bases). Germline V lookup: CDR1 SGHNT, CDR2 YYREEE (reference sequence). This CDR3 spans 13 amino acids. V shed 6 bases and J shed 2 bases, with 11 bases lying between them. As DNA, the CDR3 is TGTGCCAGCAACCCGGGGGGGAACTATGGCTACACCTTC. This translates into CASNPGGNYGYTF.

The chain joins TRBV6-1 to TRBJ1-1, with a weak D call TRBD1 (5 bases). Germline V lookup: CDR1 MNHNS, CDR2 SASEGT. The CDR3 spans 14 residues. V was trimmed by 8 bases and J by 6 bases, leaving 19 bases between them. The CDR3 bases are TGTGCCAGCCGAGTATTCCACAGGCTCCCTGAAGCTTTCTTT. This codes for CASRVFHRLPEAFF.

The genes are TRBV27 and TRBJ1-1, with D maybe TRBD1 (5 bases). Trimming removed 4 bases from V and 1 base from J, with 7 bases in between. Germline V gives CDR1 MNHEY, CDR2 SMNVEV (reference sequence). The CDR3 runs 13 residues. In DNA form, the CDR3 reads TGTGCCAGCAGTTCCCAGGGGAACACTGAAGCTTTCTTT. It yields the protein CASSSQGNTEAFF.

J is TRBJ2-3 and V is TRBV11-2, with D maybe TRBD1 (5 bases). Trimming left V 0 bases short and J 5 bases short, with 6 bases between. Per germline, CDR1 SGHAT and CDR2 FQNNGV. The CDR3 length is 13 residues. The DNA of the CDR3 is TGTGCCAGCAGCTTAGACACAGGAGATACGCAGTATTTT. Translating it yields CASSLDTGDTQYF.

CDR3: CASSFSPGGDILNNEQFF. In nucleotides, the CDR3 is TGTGCCAGCAGTTTTTCCCCCGGGGGAGATATCCTCAACAATGAGCAGTTCTTC. The rearrangement uses TRBV27 and TRBJ2-1, with D perhaps TRBD2 (6 bases). CDR3 length equals 18 residues. The V gene lost 3 bases and the J gene lost 5 bases, with 23 bases spanning the gap. The germline CDR1 and CDR2 sequences are MNHEY and SMNVEV (reference sequence).

The gene calls are TRBV10-3 and TRBJ1-5; a possible D gene is TRBD1 (5 bases). CDR1 is ENHRY and CDR2 is SYGVKD in the germline V gene. Trimming removed 9 bases at V and 6 bases at J, with 15 bases between. CDR3 size: 13 residues. CDR3 DNA sequence: TGTGCCATAACGAGGGACCCCAGTCAGCCCCAGCATTTT. Translation gives CAITRDPSQPQHF.

In DNA, the CDR3 is TGTGCCAGCCGCGCGGTAATCACCCTCCACTTT. This translates into CASRAVITLHF. The chain carries TRBV21-1 and TRBJ1-6. TRBV21-1 is a listed pseudogene. CDR3 length: 11 residues.

This clone has a handful of counts. V and J are TRBV11-3 and TRBJ2-3; D is possibly TRBD1 or TRBD2 (5 bases each). V was clipped by 6 bases and J by 5 bases, with 6 bases between them. The CDR3 runs to 11 residues. Germline V gives CDR1 SGHNT, CDR2 YENEEA. CDR3 sequence: CASSGGDTQYF. In DNA form, the CDR3 reads TGTGCCAGCAGTGGGGGAGATACGCAGTATTTT.

V and J are TRBV15 and TRBJ1-1; no clear D. V was shortened by 4 bases and J by 0 bases, with 9 bases between the two germline ends. The CDR3 contains 14 residues. The germline V gene encodes CDR1 LNHNV and CDR2 YYDKDF (reference sequence). The CDR3 protein is CATSTPLVNTEAFF. As DNA, the CDR3 is TGTGCCACCAGCACGCCCCTGGTGAACACTGAAGCTTTCTTT.

The genes are TRBV10-2 and TRBJ2-7, with D possibly matching TRBD2 (5 bases). The germline V gene has CDR1 WSHSY and CDR2 SAAADI. The CDR3 loop spans 13 amino acids. V gave up 4 bases and J gave up 2 bases, with 9 bases separating them. The CDR3 DNA reads as TGCGCCAGCAGTGTAGGAGGTGCCTACGAGCAGTACTTC. Translating gives CASSVGGAYEQYF.

This rearrangement joins TRBV4-1 to TRBJ1-2; no firm D call. Germline V gene sequence: CDR1 MGHRA, CDR2 YSYEKL. The CDR3 is made up of 15 amino acids. V gave up 0 bases and J gave up 5 bases, with 13 bases separating them. CDR3 sequence reads: CASSQDPAGSYGYTF. DNA of the CDR3: TGCGCCAGCAGCCAAGATCCGGCAGGAAGTTATGGCTACACCTTC.

This rearrangement joins TRBV2 to TRBJ2-1; 10 bases line up with TRBD1. The germline V gene encodes CDR1 SNHLY and CDR2 FYNNEI. This CDR3 is built from 13 residues. V gave up 7 bases and J gave up 5 bases; unmatched junction bases: 2. CDR3 protein: CASKGTGDNEQFF. The CDR3 DNA reads TGTGCCAGCAAAGGGACAGGGGACAATGAGCAGTTCTTC.